This T cell receptor (beta chain) was sequenced in a study of response to subunit inactivated influenza vaccine. Regarding the study as a whole: Researchers suggested that each seasonal influenza vaccination recruits few new T cells.

This clonotype was picked up a small number of times. The antigen is unknown. The CDR3 is made up of 14 amino acids. Germline V gene sequence: CDR1 MGHDK, CDR2 SYGVNS. Trimming at V came to 4 bases and at J to 5 bases, leaving 7 bases not matched to a gene. TCRdb itself ran the RT-PCR reads through MiXCR, one entry per CDR3 protein. The sample lists roughly 700,000 distinct CDR3 sequences; roughly 14% were seen once. The J gene is TRBJ2-5, the V gene TRBV25-1; 7 bases match TRBD2. This TCR derives from a man aged 50 or older who received an inactivated influenza vaccine. The specimen was PBMCs from blood, collected around 15 days before vaccination. CDR3 amino acids: CASSAEAGRETQYF. The CDR3, as DNA: TGTGCCAGCAGTGCCGAAGCGGGGAGGGAGACCCAGTACTTC.